The rows below give T cell receptor beta chains drawn from one sample of a study of T-cell memory formation after mild COVID-19. Using its own MiXCR run on the 5' RACE reads, TCRdb lists one record per CDR3 protein. The table records approximately 570,000 distinct CDR3 sequences, roughly 18% of them present only once. Sequencing used PBMCs or a T cell subset sorted from them (not recorded which). These receptors were collected from an adult woman who had mild COVID-19 (a few samples of this study predate the infection). Cell type and time point are not known. Each CDR3 is given with its conserved first and last residue. A D gene is named only where the DNA matches it firmly. The size of a clone is reported for some rows only, either as once, few or many, or as a class for expanded clones.

cdr3_nt	cdr3_aa	j_call	v_call	clone_size	d_call
TGTGCCAGTAGTACAATGACAGGGGGCGGGAGGGAGACCCAGTACTTC	CASSTMTGGGRETQYF	TRBJ2-5	TRBV19	-	TRBD1
TGTGCCAGCAGTTTAGCGCGAGTCAGACGCTCCTACGAGCAGTACTTC	CASSLARVRRSYEQYF	TRBJ2-7	TRBV12-3/TRBV12-4	few	-
TGTGCCAGCAGCTTACTGGGACAGGGGACGGAAAAACTGTTTTTT	CASSLLGQGTEKLFF	TRBJ1-4	TRBV7-2	few	TRBD1
TGTGCCAGTATTCCGGGACAGGGGCCCACTGAAGCTTTCTTT	CASIPGQGPTEAFF	TRBJ1-1	TRBV19	few	TRBD1
TGCGCCAGCACGGGGAAATCTAGCACAGATACGCAGTATTTT	CASTGKSSTDTQYF	TRBJ2-3	TRBV5-1	many	-
TGTGCCACCAGTGATAGGAGGGACGGGGATAACTATGGCTACACCTTC	CATSDRRDGDNYGYTF	TRBJ1-2	TRBV24-1	-	-
TGTGCCAGCAGTGAAGGGGATTCACCCTCCTACGAGCAGTACTTC	CASSEGDSPSYEQYF	TRBJ2-7	TRBV2	-	-
TGCGCCAGCAGCCCGGAGGGTACGACTCGCTACACCTTC	CASSPEGTTRYTF	TRBJ1-2	TRBV5-1	-	-
TGCAGCTCCCTGACTAGCGGGAGAAACACAGATACGCAGTATTTT	CSSLTSGRNTDTQYF	TRBJ2-3	TRBV29-1	many	TRBD2
TGTGCCAGCGGGGGCTTGAGTTACATTCAGTACTTC	CASGGLSYIQYF	TRBJ2-4	TRBV9	few	-
TGCGCCAGCAAGGACAGACAGGGAGTCTCCGAGCAGTACTTC	CASKDRQGVSEQYF	TRBJ2-7	TRBV5-1	-	TRBD1